These T cell receptor beta chains were read from a single sample in a study of cytomegalovirus exposure and HLA in healthy donors. Profiled with immunoSEQ multiplex PCR; TCRdb holds only in-frame clones, not every one. Among roughly 140,000 clones listed, roughly 79% were seen once. The sample was PBMCs. The receptor set was obtained from a male donor in good health and CMV-seronegative. Each CDR3 is given with its conserved first and last residue. The D gene is left open where the match is weak. Clone size is given for some rows only: seen once, a few or many times, or a class if the clone is expanded.

V gene	D gene	clone size	J gene	CDR3 protein	CDR3 DNA
TRBV4-2	TRBD1	few	TRBJ2-1	CASSQETPGGSPGEQFF	TGTGCCAGCAGCCAAGAAACGCCAGGGGGCTCGCCTGGGGAGCAGTTCTTC
TRBV7-9	TRBD1	few	TRBJ1-5	CASSEPPTGAPNQPQHF	TGTGCCAGCAGCGAACCACCGACAGGGGCCCCGAATCAGCCCCAGCATTTT
TRBV11-2	TRBD1	once	TRBJ1-1	CASSHGQGARYTEAFF	TGTGCCAGCAGCCACGGACAGGGGGCCCGATACACTGAAGCTTTCTTT
TRBV5-6	NA	NA	TRBJ2-7	CASSLYTGTLSSYEQYF	TGTGCCAGCAGCTTATATACCGGGACATTAAGCTCCTACGAGCAGTACTTC
TRBV10-2	TRBD2	NA	TRBJ2-2	CASSELAGGQIGELFF	TGCGCCAGCAGTGAGCTAGCGGGAGGGCAAATCGGGGAGCTGTTTTTT
TRBV5-1	NA	NA	TRBJ2-7	CASSLGRGDVYEQYF	TGCGCCAGCAGCTTGGGGCGGGGAGATGTCTACGAGCAGTACTTC
TRBV14	TRBD2	NA	TRBJ2-1	CASSPRTSGGYNEQFF	TGTGCCAGCAGCCCTCGGACTAGCGGGGGTTACAATGAGCAGTTCTTC
TRBV7-9	NA	NA	TRBJ2-2	CASSPQGEAANTGELFF	TGTGCCAGCAGCCCCCAGGGGGAGGCCGCGAACACCGGGGAGCTGTTTTTT
TRBV25-1	NA	NA	TRBJ2-1	CASTVEGEQFF	TGTGCCAGCACTGTCGAGGGTGAGCAGTTCTTC
TRBV6-6	NA	few	TRBJ2-1	CASSYVQASYNEQFF	TGTGCCAGCAGTTACGTACAGGCCTCCTACAATGAGCAGTTCTTC
TRBV11-2	NA	few	TRBJ2-7	CASRMGGGSYEQYF	TGTGCCAGCAGGATGGGGGGAGGTTCCTACGAGCAGTACTTC
TRBV19	NA	NA	TRBJ1-3	CASSVGGRVSGNTIYF	TGTGCCAGTAGTGTTGGCGGTCGGGTCTCTGGAAACACCATATATTTT
TRBV13	NA	NA	TRBJ2-5	CASSQKSETQYF	TGTGCCAGCAGCCAGAAATCAGAGACCCAGTACTTC
TRBV11-2	NA	NA	TRBJ2-1	CASSTSIDYNEQFF	TGTGCCAGCAGCACTTCTATCGACTACAATGAGCAGTTCTTC
TRBV7-3	TRBD1	NA	TRBJ1-2	CASSLPGQDGYTF	TGTGCCAGCAGCTTACCTGGACAGGACGGCTACACCTTC
TRBV29-1	NA	NA	TRBJ1-1	CSVEERNEAFF	TGCAGCGTTGAAGAGCGAAATGAAGCTTTCTTT
TRBV5-5	NA	NA	TRBJ1-2	CASSAAGTSIYGYTF	TGTGCCAGCAGCGCAGCGGGGACAAGCATTTATGGCTACACCTTC
TRBV28	NA	NA	TRBJ1-5	CASSFVQTYQPQHF	TGTGCCAGCAGTTTTGTACAGACCTATCAGCCCCAGCATTTT
TRBV10-1	NA	NA	TRBJ1-2	CASSETSQTTYGYTF	TGCGCCAGCAGTGAGACCTCCCAGACTACCTATGGCTACACCTTC